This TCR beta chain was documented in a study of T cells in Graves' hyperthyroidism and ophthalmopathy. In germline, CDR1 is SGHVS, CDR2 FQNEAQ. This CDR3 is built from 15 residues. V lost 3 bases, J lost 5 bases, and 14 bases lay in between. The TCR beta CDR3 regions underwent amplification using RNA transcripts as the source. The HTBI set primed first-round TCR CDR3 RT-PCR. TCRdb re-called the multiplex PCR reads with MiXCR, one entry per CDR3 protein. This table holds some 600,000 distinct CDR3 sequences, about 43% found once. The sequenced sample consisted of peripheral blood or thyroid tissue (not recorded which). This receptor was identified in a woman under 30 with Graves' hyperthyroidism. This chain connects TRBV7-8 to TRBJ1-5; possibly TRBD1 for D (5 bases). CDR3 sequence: CASSFAGGVDQPQHF. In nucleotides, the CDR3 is TGTGCCAGCAGCTTCGCCGGGGGGGTCGATCAGCCCCAGCATTTT.